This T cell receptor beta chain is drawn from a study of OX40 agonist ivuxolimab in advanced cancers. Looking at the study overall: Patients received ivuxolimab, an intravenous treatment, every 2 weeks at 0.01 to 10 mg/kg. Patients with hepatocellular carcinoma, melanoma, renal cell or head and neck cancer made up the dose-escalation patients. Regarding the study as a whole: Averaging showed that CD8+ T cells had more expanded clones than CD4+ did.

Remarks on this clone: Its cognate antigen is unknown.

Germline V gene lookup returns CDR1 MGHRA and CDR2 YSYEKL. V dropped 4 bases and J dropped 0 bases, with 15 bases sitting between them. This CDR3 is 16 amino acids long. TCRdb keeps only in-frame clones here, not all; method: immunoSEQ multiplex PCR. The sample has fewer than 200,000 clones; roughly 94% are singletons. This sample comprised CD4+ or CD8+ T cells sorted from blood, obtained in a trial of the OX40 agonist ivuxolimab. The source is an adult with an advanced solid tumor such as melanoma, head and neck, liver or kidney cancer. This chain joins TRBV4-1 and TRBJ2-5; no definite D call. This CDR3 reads CASSRLPNSYQETQYF. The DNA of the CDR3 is TGCGCCAGCAGCCGGTTGCCGAACAGCTACCAAGAGACCCAGTACTTC.